A selection of T cell receptor beta chains follows, all from one sample in a study of blood T cells in healthy people across ages. TCRdb processed the 5' RACE reads anew with MiXCR; each CDR3 protein has one entry. The repertoire includes 1.5 million to 1.9 million distinct CDR3 sequences, approximately 39% of them detected once, and more than 4% sits in the top ten. Sequenced: blood. The receptors come from a woman under 30 in good health. Both conserved end residues are part of each CDR3. Where a row states a size, it is once, few, many or the class of an expanded clone; other rows omit it.

j_call clone_size v_call cdr3_aa
NA few TRBV4-1 CASSQPPRALLAGIRSEQYF
TRBJ2-3 NA TRBV7-8 CASSLGAGATGDTQYF
TRBJ2-3 NA TRBV7-8 CASILSGYLTDTQYF
TRBJ1-4 NA TRBV29-1 CSVSRRQANEKLFF
TRBJ2-2 NA TRBV12-3/TRBV12-4 CASSPQGARGTGELFF
TRBJ1-5 NA TRBV12-3/TRBV12-4 CANSLGEFQPQHF
TRBJ2-3 NA TRBV5-1 CASSSQGAGGDTQYF
TRBJ1-2 NA TRBV20-1 CSANTGVSGYTF
TRBJ2-1 NA TRBV14 CASSQDLARYNEQFF
TRBJ1-2 NA TRBV12-3/TRBV12-4 CASSFGRGHNGYTF
TRBJ1-1 NA TRBV7-2 CASSLIGVPTEAFF
TRBJ2-5 few TRBV29-1 CSVVQHQETQYF
TRBJ2-7 few TRBV29-1 CSVEGGSGVISSSYEQYF
TRBJ2-4 few TRBV6-2/TRBV6-3 CASSAQGSKNIQYF
TRBJ2-5 NA TRBV28 CASSLVTGTQETQYF
TRBJ2-7 few TRBV12-3/TRBV12-4 CASNRDGLSYEQYF
TRBJ1-1 NA TRBV27 CASRPLLWNTEAFF